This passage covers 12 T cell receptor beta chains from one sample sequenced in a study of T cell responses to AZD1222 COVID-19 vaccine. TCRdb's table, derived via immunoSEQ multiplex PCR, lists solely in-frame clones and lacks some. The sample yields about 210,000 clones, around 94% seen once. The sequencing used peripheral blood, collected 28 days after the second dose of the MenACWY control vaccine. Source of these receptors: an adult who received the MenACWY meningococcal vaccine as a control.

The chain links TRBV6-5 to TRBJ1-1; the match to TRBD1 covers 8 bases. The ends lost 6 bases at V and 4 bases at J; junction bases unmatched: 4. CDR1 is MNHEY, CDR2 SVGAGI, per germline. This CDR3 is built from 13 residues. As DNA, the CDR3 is TGTGCCAGCAGGGGCAGGGGGCTCACTGAAGCTTTCTTT. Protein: CASRGRGLTEAFF.

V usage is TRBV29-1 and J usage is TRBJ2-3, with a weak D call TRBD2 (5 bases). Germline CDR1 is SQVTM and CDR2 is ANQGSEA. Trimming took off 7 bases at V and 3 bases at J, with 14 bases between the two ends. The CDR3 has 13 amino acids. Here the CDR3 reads CSAAGRLTDTQYF. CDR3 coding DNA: TGCAGCGCGGCGGGCAGATTAACAGATACGCAGTATTTT.

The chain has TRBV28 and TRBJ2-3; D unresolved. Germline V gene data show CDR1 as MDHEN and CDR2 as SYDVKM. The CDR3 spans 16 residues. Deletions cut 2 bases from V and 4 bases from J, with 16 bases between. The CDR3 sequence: CASSLQPLNNPDTQYF. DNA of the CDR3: TGTGCCAGCAGTTTACAGCCGCTGAATAATCCAGATACGCAGTATTTT. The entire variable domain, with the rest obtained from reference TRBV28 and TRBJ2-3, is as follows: DVKVTQSSRYLVKRTGEKVFLECVQDMDHENMFWYRQDPGLGLRLIYFSYDVKMKEKGDIPEGYSVSREKKERFSLILESASTNQTSMYLCASSLQPLNNPDTQYFGPGTRLTVL.

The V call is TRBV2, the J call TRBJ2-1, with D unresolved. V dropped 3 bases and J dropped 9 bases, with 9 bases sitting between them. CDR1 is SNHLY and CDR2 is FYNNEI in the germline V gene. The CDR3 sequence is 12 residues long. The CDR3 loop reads CASSDPTTEQFF. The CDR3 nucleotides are TGTGCCAGCAGTGATCCTACAACTGAGCAGTTCTTC.

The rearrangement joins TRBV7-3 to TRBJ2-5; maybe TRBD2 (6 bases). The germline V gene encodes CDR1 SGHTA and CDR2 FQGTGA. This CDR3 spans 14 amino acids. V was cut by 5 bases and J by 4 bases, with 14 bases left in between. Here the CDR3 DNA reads TGTGCCAGCAGCCCCCAGGCGGGGTCAGAGACCCAGTACTTC. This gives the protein CASSPQAGSETQYF.

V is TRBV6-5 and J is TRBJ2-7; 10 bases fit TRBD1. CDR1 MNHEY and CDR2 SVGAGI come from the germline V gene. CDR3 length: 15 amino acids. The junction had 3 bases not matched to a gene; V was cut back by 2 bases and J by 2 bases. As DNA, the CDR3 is TGTGCCAGCAGTTACGCCGGGACAGGGGCCTACGAGCAGTACTTC. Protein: CASSYAGTGAYEQYF.

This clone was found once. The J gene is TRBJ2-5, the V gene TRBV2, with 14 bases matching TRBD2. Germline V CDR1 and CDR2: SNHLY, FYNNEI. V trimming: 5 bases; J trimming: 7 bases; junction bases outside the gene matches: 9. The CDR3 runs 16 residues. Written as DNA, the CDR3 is TGTGCCAGCAGTCAGGGACTAGCGGGAGAATTTGGGACCCAGTACTTC. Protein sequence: CASSQGLAGEFGTQYF.

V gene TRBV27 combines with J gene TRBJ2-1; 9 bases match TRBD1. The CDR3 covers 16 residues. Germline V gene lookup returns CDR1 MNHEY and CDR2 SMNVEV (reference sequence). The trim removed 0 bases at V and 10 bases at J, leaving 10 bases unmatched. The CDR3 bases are TGTGCCAGCAGTTTATCGATGGGACAGGGTATCGGCGAGCAGTTCTTC. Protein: CASSLSMGQGIGEQFF.

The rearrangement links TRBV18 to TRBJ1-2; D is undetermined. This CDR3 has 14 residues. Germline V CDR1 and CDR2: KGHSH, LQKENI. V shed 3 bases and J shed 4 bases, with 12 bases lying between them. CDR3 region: CASSPQDLGYGYTF. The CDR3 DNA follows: TGTGCCAGCTCACCTCAGGACTTGGGCTATGGCTACACCTTC.

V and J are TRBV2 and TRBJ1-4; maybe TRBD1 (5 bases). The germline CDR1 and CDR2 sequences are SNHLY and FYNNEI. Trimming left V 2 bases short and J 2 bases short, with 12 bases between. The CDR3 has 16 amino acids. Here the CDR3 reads CASSEKRGDTNEKLFF. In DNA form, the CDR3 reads TGTGCCAGCAGTGAAAAGCGGGGGGACACTAATGAAAAACTGTTTTTT.

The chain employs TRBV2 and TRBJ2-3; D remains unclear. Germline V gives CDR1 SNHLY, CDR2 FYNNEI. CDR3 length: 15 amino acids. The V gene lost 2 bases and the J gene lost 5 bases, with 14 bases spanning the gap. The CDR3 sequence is CASSERRTIRDTQYF. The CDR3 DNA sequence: TGTGCCAGCAGTGAACGGCGGACCATCAGAGATACGCAGTATTTT.

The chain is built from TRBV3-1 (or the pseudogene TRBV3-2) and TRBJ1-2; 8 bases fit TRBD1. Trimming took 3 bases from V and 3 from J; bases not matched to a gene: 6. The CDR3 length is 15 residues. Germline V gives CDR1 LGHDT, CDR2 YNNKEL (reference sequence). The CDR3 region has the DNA TGTGCCAGCAGCCACCCCTCGGACAGGGACTATGGCTACACCTTC. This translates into CASSHPSDRDYGYTF.